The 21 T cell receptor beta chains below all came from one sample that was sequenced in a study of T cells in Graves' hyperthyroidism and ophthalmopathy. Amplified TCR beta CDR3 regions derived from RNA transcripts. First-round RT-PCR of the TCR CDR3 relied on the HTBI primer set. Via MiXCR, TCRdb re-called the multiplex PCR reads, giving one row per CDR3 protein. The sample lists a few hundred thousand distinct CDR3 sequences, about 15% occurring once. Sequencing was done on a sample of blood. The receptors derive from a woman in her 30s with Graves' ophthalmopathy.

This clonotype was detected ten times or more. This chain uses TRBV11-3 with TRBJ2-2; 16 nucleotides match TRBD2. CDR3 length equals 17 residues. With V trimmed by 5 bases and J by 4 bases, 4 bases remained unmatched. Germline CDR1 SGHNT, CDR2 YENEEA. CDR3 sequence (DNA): TGTGCCAGCAGCGCGGGACTAGCGGGGGGGCCCACCGGGGAGCTGTTTTTT. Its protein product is CASSAGLAGGPTGELFF. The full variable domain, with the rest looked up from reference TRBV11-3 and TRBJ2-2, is EAGVVQSPRYKIIEKKQPVAFWCNPISGHNTLYWYLQNLGQGPELLIRYENEEAVDDSQLPKDRFSAERLKGVDSTLKIQPAELGDSAVYLCASSAGLAGGPTGELFFGEGSRLTVL.

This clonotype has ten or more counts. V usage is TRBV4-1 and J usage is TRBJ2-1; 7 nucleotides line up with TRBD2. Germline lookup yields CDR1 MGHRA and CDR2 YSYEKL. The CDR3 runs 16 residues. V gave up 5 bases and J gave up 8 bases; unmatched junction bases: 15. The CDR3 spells CASSTTGGNVVDEQFF. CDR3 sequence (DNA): TGCGCCAGCAGCACGACGGGAGGCAATGTCGTCGATGAGCAGTTCTTC.

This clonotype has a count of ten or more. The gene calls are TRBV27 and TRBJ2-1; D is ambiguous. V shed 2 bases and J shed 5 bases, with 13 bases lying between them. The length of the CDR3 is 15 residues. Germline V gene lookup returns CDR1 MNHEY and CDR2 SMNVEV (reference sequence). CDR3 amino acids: CASSLVDPQDNEQFF. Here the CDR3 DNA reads TGTGCCAGCAGTTTAGTGGACCCACAAGACAATGAGCAGTTCTTC.

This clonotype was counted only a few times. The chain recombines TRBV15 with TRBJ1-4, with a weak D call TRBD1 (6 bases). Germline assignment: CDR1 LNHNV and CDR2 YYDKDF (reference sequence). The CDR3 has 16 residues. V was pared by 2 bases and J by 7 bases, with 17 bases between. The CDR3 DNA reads TGTGCCACCAGCAGATCTCGACAGGCAGAGATTGAAAAACTGTTTTTT. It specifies CATSRSRQAEIEKLFF.

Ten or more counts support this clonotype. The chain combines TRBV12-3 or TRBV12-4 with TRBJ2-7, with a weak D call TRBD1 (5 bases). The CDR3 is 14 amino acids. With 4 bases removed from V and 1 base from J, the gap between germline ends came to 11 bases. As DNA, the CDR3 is TGTGCCAGCAGTTGGGGTCAGGGTTCCTACGAGCAGTACTTC. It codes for CASSWGQGSYEQYF.

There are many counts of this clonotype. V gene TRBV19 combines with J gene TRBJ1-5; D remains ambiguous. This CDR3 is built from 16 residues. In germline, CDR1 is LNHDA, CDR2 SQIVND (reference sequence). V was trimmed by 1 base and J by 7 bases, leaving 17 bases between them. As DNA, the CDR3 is TGTGCCAGTAGTATAGGGCTGACCGCGATTTGGCAGCCCCAGCATTTT. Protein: CASSIGLTAIWQPQHF.

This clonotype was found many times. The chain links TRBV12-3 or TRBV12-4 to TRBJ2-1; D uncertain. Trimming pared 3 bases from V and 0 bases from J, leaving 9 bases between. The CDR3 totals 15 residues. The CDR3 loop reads CASSLPPSSYNEQFF. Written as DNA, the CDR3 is TGTGCCAGCAGTTTGCCCCCGAGCTCCTACAATGAGCAGTTCTTC.

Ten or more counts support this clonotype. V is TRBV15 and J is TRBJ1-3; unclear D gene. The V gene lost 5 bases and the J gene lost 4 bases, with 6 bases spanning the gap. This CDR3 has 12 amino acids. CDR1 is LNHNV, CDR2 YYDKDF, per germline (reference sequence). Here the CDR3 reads CATSREGNTIYF. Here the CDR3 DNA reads TGTGCCACCAGCCGCGAAGGAAACACCATATATTTT.

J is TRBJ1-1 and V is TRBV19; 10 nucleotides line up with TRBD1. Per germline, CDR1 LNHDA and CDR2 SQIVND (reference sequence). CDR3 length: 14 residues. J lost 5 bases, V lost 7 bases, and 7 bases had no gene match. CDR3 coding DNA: TGTGCCAGTACCCTAGACAGGGGGCGTACTGAAGCTTTCTTT. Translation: CASTLDRGRTEAFF. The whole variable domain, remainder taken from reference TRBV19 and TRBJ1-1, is DGGITQSPKYLFRKEGQNVTLSCEQNLNHDAMYWYRQDPGQGLRLIYYSQIVNDFQKGDIAEGYSVSREKKESFPLTVTSAQKNPTAFYLCASTLDRGRTEAFFGQGTRLTVV.

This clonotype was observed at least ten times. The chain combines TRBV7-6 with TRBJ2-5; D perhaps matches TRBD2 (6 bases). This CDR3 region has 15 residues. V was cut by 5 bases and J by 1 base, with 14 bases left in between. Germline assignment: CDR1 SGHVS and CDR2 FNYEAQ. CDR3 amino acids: CASSRALAFQETQYF. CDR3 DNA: TGTGCCAGCAGCCGTGCCCTAGCGTTCCAAGAGACCCAGTACTTC.

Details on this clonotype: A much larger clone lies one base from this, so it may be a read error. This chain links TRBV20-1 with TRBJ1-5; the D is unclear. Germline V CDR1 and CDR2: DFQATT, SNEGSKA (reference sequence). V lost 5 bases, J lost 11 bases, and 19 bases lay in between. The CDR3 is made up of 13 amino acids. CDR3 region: CSALTTPVQSQHF. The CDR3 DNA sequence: TGCAGTGCTTTGACAACCCCAGTCCAGTCCCAGCATTTT.

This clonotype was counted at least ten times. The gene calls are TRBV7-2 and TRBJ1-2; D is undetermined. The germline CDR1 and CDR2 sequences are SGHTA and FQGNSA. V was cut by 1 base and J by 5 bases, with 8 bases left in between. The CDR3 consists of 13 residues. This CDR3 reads CASSLDGTYGYTF. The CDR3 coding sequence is TGTGCCAGCAGCTTAGACGGTACTTATGGCTACACCTTC.

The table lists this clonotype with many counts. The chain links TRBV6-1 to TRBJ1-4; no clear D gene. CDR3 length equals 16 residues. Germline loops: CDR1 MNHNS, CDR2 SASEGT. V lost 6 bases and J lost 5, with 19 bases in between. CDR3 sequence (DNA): TGTGCCAGCAGCCCACAACGGGAGGGAAGGAATGAAAAACTGTTTTTT. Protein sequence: CASSPQREGRNEKLFF.

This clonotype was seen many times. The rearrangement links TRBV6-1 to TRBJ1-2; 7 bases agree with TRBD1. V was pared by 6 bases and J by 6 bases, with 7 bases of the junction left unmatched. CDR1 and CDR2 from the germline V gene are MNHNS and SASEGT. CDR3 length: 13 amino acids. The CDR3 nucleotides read TGTGCCAGCAGGAAAACAGGGGAGAATGGCTACACCTTC. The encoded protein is CASRKTGENGYTF.

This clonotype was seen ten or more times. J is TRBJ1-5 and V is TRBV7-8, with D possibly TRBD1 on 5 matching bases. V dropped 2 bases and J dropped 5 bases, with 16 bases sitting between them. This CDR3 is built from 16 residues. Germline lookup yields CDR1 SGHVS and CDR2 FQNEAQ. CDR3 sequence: CASSLFSVGLYQPQHF. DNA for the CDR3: TGTGCCAGCAGCTTATTCTCAGTGGGACTCTATCAGCCCCAGCATTTT.

DNA for the CDR3: TGTGCCAGCAGCCAAGATCCAGCGGGGATAGCCGAGCAGTACTTC. Translation: CASSQDPAGIAEQYF. This chain joins TRBV3-1 and TRBJ2-7; 7 bases align to TRBD2. The CDR3 loop spans 15 amino acids. Losses at the gene ends were 0 bases for V and 6 bases for J; bases not matched to a gene: 8. Germline V gives CDR1 LGHDT, CDR2 YNNKEL (reference sequence).

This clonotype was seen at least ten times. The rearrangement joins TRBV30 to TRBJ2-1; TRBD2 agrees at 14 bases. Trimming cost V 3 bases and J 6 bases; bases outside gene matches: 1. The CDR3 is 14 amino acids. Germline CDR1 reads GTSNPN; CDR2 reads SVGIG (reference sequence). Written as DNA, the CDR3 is TGTGCCTGGAGCGGGACTAGCGGGGGCAATGAGCAGTTCTTC. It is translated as CAWSGTSGGNEQFF. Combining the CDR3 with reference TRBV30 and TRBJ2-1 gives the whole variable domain SQTIHQWPATLVQPVGSPLSLECTVEGTSNPNLYWYRQAAGRGLQLLFYSVGIGQISSEVPQNLSASRPQDRQFILSSKKLLLSDSGFYLCAWSGTSGGNEQFFGPGTRLTVL.

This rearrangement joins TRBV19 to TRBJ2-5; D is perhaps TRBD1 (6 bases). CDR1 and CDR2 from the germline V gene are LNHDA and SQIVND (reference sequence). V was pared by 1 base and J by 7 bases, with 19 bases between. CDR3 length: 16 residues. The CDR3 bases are TGTGCCAGTAGTATAGTCGGGACACTACAAGGGGTGACCCAGTACTTC. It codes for CASSIVGTLQGVTQYF.

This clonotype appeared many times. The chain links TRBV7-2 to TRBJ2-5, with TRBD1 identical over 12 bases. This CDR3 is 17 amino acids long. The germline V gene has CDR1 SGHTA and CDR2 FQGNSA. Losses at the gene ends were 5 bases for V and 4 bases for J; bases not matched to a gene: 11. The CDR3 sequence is CASSRWDRGRLGETQYF. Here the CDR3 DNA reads TGTGCCAGCAGCCGCTGGGACAGGGGGCGTTTGGGAGAGACCCAGTACTTC.

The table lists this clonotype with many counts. CDR3 DNA sequence: TGTGCCAGCAGCGGAGGGACTAGCGGGGGGTTACAAGAGACCCAGTACTTC. It encodes CASSGGTSGGLQETQYF. The chain is built from TRBV9 and TRBJ2-5; 15 bases line up with TRBD2. Germline V gene data show CDR1 as SGDLS and CDR2 as YYNGEE. J lost 2 bases, V lost 3 bases, and 5 bases had no gene match. The CDR3 sequence is 17 residues long.

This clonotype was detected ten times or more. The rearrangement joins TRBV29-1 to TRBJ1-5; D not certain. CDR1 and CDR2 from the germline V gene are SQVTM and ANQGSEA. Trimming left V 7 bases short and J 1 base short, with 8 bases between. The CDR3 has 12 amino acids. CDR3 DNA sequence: TGCAGCGCGGCCGAGAGCAATCAGCCCCAGCATTTT. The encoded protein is CSAAESNQPQHF.